Listed below are T cell receptor beta chains from one sample, sequenced in a study of cytomegalovirus exposure and HLA in healthy donors. Assay used: immunoSEQ multiplex PCR; TCRdb lists only in-frame clones, some missing. The sample includes 140,000 to 150,000 clones, approximately 63% of them seen just once. Sequencing was carried out using PBMCs. Receptors originate from a woman aged 55 to 70 in good health and CMV-seropositive. The CDR3 runs from the conserved cysteine through the conserved F or W. Each record gives: D gene, J gene, V gene, clone size, CDR3 protein, CDR3 DNA. A D gene is named only where the DNA matches it firmly. Clone size is stated in some rows and not others, as once, few, many or a class when expanded.

D gene: .
J gene: TRBJ2-7
V gene: TRBV28
clone size: .
CDR3 protein: CASSTVQGRFYEQYF
CDR3 DNA: TGTGCCAGCAGTACCGTACAGGGAAGGTTCTACGAGCAGTACTTC

D gene: TRBD1
J gene: TRBJ1-5
V gene: TRBV27
clone size: .
CDR3 protein: CASSSGTGGNQPQHF
CDR3 DNA: TGTGCCAGCAGCTCCGGGACAGGGGGAAATCAGCCCCAGCATTTT

D gene: .
J gene: TRBJ1-2
V gene: TRBV6-6
clone size: once
CDR3 protein: CASRMTANYGYTF
CDR3 DNA: TGTGCCAGCAGAATGACAGCTAACTATGGCTACACCTTC

D gene: TRBD1
J gene: TRBJ1-4
V gene: TRBV5-1
clone size: .
CDR3 protein: CASSPGDRPTNEKLFF
CDR3 DNA: TGCGCCAGCAGCCCCGGGGACAGGCCGACGAATGAAAAACTGTTTTTT

D gene: TRBD2
J gene: TRBJ2-1
V gene: TRBV19
clone size: .
CDR3 protein: CASSLLGLAGINEQFF
CDR3 DNA: TGTGCCAGTAGTCTCCTAGGACTAGCGGGGATCAATGAGCAGTTCTTC

D gene: TRBD1
J gene: TRBJ1-1
V gene: TRBV5-1
clone size: few
CDR3 protein: CASSAGQPNTEAFF
CDR3 DNA: TGCGCCAGCAGCGCGGGACAGCCGAACACTGAAGCTTTCTTT

D gene: TRBD1
J gene: TRBJ1-1
V gene: TRBV25-1
clone size: few
CDR3 protein: CATSGTANTEAFF
CDR3 DNA: TGTGCCACCTCCGGGACAGCGAACACTGAAGCTTTCTTT

D gene: TRBD1
J gene: TRBJ1-1
V gene: TRBV6-1
clone size: .
CDR3 protein: CASSVQGTGRAEAFF
CDR3 DNA: TGTGCCAGCAGTGTCCAGGGGACAGGGCGGGCTGAAGCTTTCTTT

D gene: .
J gene: TRBJ2-7
V gene: TRBV21-1
clone size: .
CDR3 protein: CASSNPQNYYEQYF
CDR3 DNA: TGTGCCAGCAGCAACCCCCAGAATTACTACGAGCAGTACTTC

D gene: TRBD1
J gene: TRBJ2-1
V gene: TRBV9
clone size: .
CDR3 protein: CASSGQGAWNEQFF
CDR3 DNA: TGTGCCAGCAGCGGACAGGGGGCTTGGAATGAGCAGTTCTTC

D gene: TRBD1
J gene: TRBJ1-5
V gene: TRBV2
clone size: few
CDR3 protein: CASSPPGQNQPQHF
CDR3 DNA: TGTGCCAGCAGTCCACCGGGACAGAATCAGCCCCAGCATTTT

D gene: .
J gene: TRBJ2-1
V gene: TRBV28
clone size: .
CDR3 protein: CASRGYDEQFF
CDR3 DNA: TGTGCCAGCCGGGGTTACGATGAGCAGTTCTTC

D gene: .
J gene: TRBJ2-3
V gene: TRBV5-1
clone size: .
CDR3 protein: CASSLGAGSRTDTQYF
CDR3 DNA: TGCGCCAGCAGCTTGGGGGCCGGGAGTCGCACAGATACGCAGTATTTT

D gene: TRBD1
J gene: TRBJ2-2
V gene: TRBV9
clone size: .
CDR3 protein: CASSVDGQGVTGELFF
CDR3 DNA: TGTGCCAGCAGCGTAGATGGCCAGGGGGTCACCGGGGAGCTGTTTTTT

D gene: .
J gene: TRBJ2-3
V gene: TRBV27
clone size: .
CDR3 protein: CARGEASTDTQYF
CDR3 DNA: TGTGCCAGAGGGGAAGCTAGCACAGATACGCAGTATTTT

D gene: .
J gene: TRBJ1-3
V gene: TRBV28
clone size: few
CDR3 protein: CASTIGADTIYF
CDR3 DNA: TGTGCCAGCACCATAGGGGCTGACACCATATATTTT

D gene: TRBD2
J gene: TRBJ2-7
V gene: TRBV5-1
clone size: .
CDR3 protein: CASSLLTTSGRAGSYEQYF
CDR3 DNA: TGCGCCAGCAGCCTACTGACCACTAGCGGGAGGGCCGGGTCCTACGAGCAGTACTTC